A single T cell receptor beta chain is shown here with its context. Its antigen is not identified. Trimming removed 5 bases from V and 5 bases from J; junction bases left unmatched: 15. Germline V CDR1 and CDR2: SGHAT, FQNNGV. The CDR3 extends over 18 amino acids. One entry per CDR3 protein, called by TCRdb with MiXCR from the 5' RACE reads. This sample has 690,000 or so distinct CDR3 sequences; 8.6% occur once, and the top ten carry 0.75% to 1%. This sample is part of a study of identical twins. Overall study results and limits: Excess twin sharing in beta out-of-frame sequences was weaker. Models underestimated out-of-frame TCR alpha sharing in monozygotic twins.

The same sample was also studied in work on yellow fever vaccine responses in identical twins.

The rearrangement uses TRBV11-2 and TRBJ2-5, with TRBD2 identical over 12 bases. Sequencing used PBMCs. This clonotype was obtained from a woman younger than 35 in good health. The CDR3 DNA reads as TGTGCCAGCAGCCCCCAAGGGTCGCTAGCGGGGGGGATGGAGACCCAGTACTTC. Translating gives CASSPQGSLAGGMETQYF.